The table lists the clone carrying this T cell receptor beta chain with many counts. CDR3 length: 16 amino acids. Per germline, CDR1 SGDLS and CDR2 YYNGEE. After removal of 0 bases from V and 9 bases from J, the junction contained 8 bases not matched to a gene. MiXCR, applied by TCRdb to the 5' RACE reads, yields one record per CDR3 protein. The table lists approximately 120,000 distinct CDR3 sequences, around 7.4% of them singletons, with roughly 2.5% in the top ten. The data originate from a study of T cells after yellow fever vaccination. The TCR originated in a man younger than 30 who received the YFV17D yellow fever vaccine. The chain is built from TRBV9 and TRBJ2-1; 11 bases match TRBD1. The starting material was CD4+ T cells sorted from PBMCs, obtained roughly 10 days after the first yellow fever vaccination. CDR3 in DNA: TGTGCCAGCAGCGTAGGGTCGGGACAGGGGGTCTCTGAGCAGTTCTTC. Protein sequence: CASSVGSGQGVSEQFF.